The T cell receptor (beta chain) described here comes from a study of T cells in localized non-small cell lung cancer. Details on this clone: Its antigen is unidentified.

This CDR3 region has 14 residues. Deletions cut 5 bases from V and 4 bases from J, with 14 bases between. The V gene's germline CDR1 is SNHLY and CDR2 FYNNEI. Clones were read by immunoSEQ multiplex PCR, and TCRdb kept only the in-frame ones, dropping some. Here the sample spans tens of thousands of clones, around 84% being singletons. Study outcomes and limitations: Out of the top 100 tumor clones, a median around 56 were seen in adjacent lung. An association was observed between higher blood T cell density and longer overall survival.

The V gene is TRBV2, the J gene TRBJ1-2, with a tentative D call TRBD1 (5 bases). This material consisted of peripheral blood, taken before any cancer treatment. The sequence was collected from a female donor at least 60 years old with stage I lung adenocarcinoma. For the CDR3, the DNA is TGTGCCAGCAGTACACGGAACGGGGCCTATGGCTACACCTTC. Protein: CASSTRNGAYGYTF.